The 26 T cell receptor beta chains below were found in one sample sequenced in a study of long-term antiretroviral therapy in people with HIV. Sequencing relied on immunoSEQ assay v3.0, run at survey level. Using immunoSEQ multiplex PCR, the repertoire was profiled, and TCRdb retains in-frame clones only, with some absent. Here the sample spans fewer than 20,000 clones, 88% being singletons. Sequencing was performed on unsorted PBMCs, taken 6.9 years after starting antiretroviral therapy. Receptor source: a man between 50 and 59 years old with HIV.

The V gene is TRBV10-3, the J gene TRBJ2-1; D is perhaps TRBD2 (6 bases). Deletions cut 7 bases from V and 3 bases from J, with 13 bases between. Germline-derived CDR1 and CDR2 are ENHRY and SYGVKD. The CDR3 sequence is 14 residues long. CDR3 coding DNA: TGTGCCATCATGGGGACTGGTTTCTACAATGAGCAGTTCTTC. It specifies CAIMGTGFYNEQFF.

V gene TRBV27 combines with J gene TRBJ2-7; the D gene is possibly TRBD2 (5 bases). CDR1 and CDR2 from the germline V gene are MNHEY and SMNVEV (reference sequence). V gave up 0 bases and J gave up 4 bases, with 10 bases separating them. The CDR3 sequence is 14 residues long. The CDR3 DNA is TGTGCCAGCAGTTTATCGTGGAGAGGGTACGAGCAGTACTTC. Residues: CASSLSWRGYEQYF.

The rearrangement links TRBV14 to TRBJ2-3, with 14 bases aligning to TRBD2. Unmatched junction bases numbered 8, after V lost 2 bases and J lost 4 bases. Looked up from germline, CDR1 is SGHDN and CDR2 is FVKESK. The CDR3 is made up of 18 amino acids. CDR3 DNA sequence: TGTGCCAGCAGCCAACCCCCGGGACTAGCGGGAGTAGCAGATACGCAGTATTTT. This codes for CASSQPPGLAGVADTQYF.

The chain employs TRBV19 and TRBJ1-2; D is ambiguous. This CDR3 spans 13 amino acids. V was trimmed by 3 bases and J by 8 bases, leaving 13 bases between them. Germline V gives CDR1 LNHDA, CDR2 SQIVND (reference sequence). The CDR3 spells CASSISGDRGYTF. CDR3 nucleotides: TGTGCCAGTAGTATTTCAGGTGATCGGGGCTACACCTTC.

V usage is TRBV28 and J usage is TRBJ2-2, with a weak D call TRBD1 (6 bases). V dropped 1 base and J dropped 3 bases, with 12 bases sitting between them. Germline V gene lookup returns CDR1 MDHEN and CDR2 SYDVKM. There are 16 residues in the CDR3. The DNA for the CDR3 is TGTGCCAGCAGTTTATTAACCGGGACATACACCGGGGAGCTGTTTTTT. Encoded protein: CASSLLTGTYTGELFF.

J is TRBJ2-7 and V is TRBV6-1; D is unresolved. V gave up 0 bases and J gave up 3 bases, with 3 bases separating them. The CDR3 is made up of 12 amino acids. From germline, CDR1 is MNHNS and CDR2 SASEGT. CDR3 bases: TGTGCCAGCAGTGAAGCGCGCTACGAGCAGTACTTC. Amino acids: CASSEARYEQYF.

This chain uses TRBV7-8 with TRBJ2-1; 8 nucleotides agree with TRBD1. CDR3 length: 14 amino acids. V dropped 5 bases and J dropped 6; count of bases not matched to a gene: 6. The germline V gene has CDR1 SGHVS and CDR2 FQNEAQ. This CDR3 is CASSDWQGANEQFF. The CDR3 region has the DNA TGTGCCAGCAGCGACTGGCAGGGGGCCAATGAGCAGTTCTTC.

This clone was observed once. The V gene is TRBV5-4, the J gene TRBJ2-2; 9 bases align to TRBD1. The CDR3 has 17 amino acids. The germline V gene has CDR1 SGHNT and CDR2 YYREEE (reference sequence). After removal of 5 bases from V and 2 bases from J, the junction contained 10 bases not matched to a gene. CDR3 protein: CASSSPGQGSNTGELFF. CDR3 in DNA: TGTGCCAGCAGTTCTCCGGGACAGGGATCCAACACCGGGGAGCTGTTTTTT.

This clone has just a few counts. The CDR3 sequence is CASSQTSQNTEAFF. The CDR3 DNA sequence: TGTGCCAGCAGCCAGACAAGCCAGAACACTGAAGCTTTCTTT. The chain joins TRBV14 to TRBJ1-1; D remains unclear. The V gene's germline CDR1 is SGHDN and CDR2 FVKESK. This CDR3 spans 14 amino acids. V dropped 3 bases and J dropped 1 base, with 9 bases sitting between them. The full variable domain, its missing parts supplied by reference TRBV14 and TRBJ1-1, is EAGVTQFPSHSVIEKGQTVTLRCDPISGHDNLYWYRRVMGKEIKFLLHFVKESKQDESGMPNNRFLAERTGGTYSTLKVQPAELEDSGVYFCASSQTSQNTEAFFGQGTRLTVV.

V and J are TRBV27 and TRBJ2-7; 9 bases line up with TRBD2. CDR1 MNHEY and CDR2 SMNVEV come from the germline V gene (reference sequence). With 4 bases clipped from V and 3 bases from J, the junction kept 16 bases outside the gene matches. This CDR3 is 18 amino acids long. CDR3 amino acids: CASSSTSSGLADFYEQYF. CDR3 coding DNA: TGTGCCAGCAGTTCAACCTCCTCGGGACTAGCCGATTTCTACGAGCAGTACTTC.

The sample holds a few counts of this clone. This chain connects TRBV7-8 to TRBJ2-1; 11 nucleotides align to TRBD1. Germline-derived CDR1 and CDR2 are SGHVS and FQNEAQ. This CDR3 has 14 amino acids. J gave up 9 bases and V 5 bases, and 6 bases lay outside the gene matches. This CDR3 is CASSPWTGGGEQFF. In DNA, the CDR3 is TGTGCCAGCAGCCCATGGACAGGGGGCGGTGAGCAGTTCTTC.

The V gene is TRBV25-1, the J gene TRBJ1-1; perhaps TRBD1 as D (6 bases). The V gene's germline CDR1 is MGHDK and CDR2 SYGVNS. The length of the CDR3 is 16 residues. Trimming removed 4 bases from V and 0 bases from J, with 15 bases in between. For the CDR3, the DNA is TGTGCCAGCAGTGTTAGAGGGGGGCTGGTGAACACTGAAGCTTTCTTT. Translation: CASSVRGGLVNTEAFF.

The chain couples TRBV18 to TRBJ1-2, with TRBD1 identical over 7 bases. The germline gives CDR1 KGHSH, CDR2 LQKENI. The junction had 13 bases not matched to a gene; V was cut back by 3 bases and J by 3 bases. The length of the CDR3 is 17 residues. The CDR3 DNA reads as TGTGCCAGCTCACCCTTAGGAGGGGGCGTGGGCGACTATGGCTACACCTTC. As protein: CASSPLGGGVGDYGYTF.

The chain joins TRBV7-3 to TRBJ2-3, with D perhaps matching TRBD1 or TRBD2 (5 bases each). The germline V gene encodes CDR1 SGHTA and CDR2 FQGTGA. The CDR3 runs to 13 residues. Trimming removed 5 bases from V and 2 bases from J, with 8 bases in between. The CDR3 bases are TGTGCCAGCAGCGGGACGGCCACAGATACGCAGTATTTT. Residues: CASSGTATDTQYF.

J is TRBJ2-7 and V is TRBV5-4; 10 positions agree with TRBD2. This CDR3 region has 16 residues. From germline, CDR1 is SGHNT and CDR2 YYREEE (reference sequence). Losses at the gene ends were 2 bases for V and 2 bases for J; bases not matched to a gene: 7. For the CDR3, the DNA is TGTGCCAGCAGCTTCCCGGGGCTAGCGGGAGCCTACGAGCAGTACTTC. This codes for CASSFPGLAGAYEQYF.

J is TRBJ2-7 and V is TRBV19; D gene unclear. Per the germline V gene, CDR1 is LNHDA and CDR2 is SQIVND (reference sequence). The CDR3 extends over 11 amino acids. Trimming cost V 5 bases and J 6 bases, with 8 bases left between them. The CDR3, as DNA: TGTGCCAGTAGTTGGGGAAGCGAGCAGTACTTC. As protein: CASSWGSEQYF.

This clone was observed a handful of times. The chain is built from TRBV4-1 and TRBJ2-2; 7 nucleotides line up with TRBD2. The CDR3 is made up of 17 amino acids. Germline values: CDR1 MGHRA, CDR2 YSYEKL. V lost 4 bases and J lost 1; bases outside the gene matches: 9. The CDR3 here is CASSLIGLVLNTGELFF. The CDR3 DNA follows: TGCGCCAGCAGCCTGATCGGACTAGTGCTGAACACCGGGGAGCTGTTTTTT.

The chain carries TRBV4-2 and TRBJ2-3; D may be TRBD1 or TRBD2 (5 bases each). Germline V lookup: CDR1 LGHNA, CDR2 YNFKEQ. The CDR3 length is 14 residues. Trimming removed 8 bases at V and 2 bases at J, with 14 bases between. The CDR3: CASGGDSHTDTQYF. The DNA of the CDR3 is TGTGCCAGCGGGGGAGACAGCCACACAGATACGCAGTATTTT.

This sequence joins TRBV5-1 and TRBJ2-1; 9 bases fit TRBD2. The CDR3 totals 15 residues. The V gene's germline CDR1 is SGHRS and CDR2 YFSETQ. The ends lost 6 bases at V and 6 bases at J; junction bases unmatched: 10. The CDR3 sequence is CASNPLAGGPNEQFF. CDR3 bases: TGCGCCAGCAATCCCCTCGCGGGAGGGCCCAATGAGCAGTTCTTC. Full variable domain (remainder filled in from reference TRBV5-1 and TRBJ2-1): KAGVTQTPRYLIKTRGQQVTLSCSPISGHRSVSWYQQTPGQGLQFLFEYFSETQRNKGNFPGRFSGRQFSNSRSEMNVSTLELGDSALYLCASNPLAGGPNEQFFGPGTRLTVL.

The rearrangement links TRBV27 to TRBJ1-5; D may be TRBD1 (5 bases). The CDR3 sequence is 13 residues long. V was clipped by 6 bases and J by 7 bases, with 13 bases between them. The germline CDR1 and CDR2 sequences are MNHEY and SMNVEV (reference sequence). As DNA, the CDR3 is TGTGCCAGCAGCGGGGACCGGGGACAGCCCCAGCATTTT. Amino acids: CASSGDRGQPQHF.

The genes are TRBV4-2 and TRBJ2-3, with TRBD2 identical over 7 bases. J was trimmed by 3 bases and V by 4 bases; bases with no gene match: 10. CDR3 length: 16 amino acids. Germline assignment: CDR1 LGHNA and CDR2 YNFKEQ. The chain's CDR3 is CASSPAASGPTDTQYF. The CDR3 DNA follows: TGTGCCAGCAGCCCGGCCGCTAGCGGACCTACAGATACGCAGTATTTT.

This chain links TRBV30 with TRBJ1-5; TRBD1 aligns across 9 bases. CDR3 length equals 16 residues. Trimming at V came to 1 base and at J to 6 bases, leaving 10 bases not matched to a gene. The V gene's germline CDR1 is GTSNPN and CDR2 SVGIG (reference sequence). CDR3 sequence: CAWSEWTGARSQPQHF. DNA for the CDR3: TGTGCCTGGAGTGAGTGGACAGGGGCACGGAGTCAGCCCCAGCATTTT.

The CDR3 here is CASSTGLAGYNEQFF. The CDR3 nucleotides are TGTGCCAGTAGTACAGGACTAGCGGGGTACAATGAGCAGTTCTTC. The chain recombines TRBV19 with TRBJ2-1; 12 positions match TRBD2. The CDR3 totals 15 residues. Per germline, CDR1 LNHDA and CDR2 SQIVND (reference sequence). The J segment lost 4 bases and the V segment lost 4 bases, leaving 2 bases of the junction unmatched. Full variable domain (missing parts from reference TRBV19 and TRBJ2-1): DGGITQSPKYLFRKEGQNVTLSCEQNLNHDAMYWYRQDPGQGLRLIYYSQIVNDFQKGDIAEGYSVSREKKESFPLTVTSAQKNPTAFYLCASSTGLAGYNEQFFGPGTRLTVL.

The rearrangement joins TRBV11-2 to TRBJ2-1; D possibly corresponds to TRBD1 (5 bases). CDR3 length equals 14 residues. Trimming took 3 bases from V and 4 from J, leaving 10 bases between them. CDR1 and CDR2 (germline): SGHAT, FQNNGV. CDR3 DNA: TGTGCCAGCAGCTTGGGCCAGGGTTACAATGAGCAGTTCTTC. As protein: CASSLGQGYNEQFF. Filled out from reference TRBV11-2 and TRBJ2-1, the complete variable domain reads EAGVAQSPRYKIIEKRQSVAFWCNPISGHATLYWYQQILGQGPKLLIQFQNNGVVDDSQLPKDRFSAERLKGVDSTLKIQPAKLEDSAVYLCASSLGQGYNEQFFGPGTRLTVL.

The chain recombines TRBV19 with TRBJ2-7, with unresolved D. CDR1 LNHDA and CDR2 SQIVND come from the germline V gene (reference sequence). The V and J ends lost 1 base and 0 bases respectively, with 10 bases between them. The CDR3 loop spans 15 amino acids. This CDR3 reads CASSIATGGSYEQYF. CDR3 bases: TGTGCCAGTAGTATAGCGACCGGTGGCTCCTACGAGCAGTACTTC.

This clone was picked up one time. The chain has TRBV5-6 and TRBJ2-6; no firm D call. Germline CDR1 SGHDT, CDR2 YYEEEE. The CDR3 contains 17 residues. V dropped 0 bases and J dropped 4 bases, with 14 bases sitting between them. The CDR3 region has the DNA TGTGCCAGCAGCTTGGGCGTCCACAGCTCCGGGGCCAACGTCCTGACTTTC. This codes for CASSLGVHSSGANVLTF.